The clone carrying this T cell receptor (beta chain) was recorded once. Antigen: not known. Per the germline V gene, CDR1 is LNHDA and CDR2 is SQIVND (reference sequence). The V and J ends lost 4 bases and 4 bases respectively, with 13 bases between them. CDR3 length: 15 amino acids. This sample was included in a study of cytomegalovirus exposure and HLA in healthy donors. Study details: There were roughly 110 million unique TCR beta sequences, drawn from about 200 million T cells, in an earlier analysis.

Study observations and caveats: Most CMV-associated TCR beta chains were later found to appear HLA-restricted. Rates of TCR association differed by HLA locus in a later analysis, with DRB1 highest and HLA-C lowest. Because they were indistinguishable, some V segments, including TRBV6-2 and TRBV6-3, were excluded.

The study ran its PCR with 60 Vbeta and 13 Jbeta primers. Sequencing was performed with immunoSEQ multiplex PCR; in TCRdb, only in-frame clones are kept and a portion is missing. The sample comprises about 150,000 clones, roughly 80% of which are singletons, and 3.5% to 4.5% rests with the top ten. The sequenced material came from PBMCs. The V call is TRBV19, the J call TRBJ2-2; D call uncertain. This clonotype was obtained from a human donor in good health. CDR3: CASSRRPSGTGELFF. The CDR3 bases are TGTGCCAGTAGTAGAAGGCCATCGGGCACCGGGGAGCTGTTTTTT.